This T cell receptor (beta chain) appears in the sequencing data of a study of blood T cell repertoires in COVID-19. Germline CDR1 reads SGHTA; CDR2 reads FQGNSA. The CDR3 sequence is 15 residues long. V lost 5 bases and J 0 bases, leaving 14 bases between the germline ends. Sequencing was performed with immunoSEQ multiplex PCR; in TCRdb, only in-frame clones are kept and a portion is missing. The data show 200,000 to 250,000 clones, 80% seen once. This receptor was identified in a woman in her sixties or seventies with acute or convalescent COVID-19. Sequenced sample: peripheral blood. This chain uses TRBV7-2 with TRBJ2-7; TRBD2 might be the D (5 bases). DNA of the CDR3: TGTGCCAGCAGCCCAGCGGTTTCCAGCTCCTACGAGCAGTACTTC. Its protein is CASSPAVSSSYEQYF.